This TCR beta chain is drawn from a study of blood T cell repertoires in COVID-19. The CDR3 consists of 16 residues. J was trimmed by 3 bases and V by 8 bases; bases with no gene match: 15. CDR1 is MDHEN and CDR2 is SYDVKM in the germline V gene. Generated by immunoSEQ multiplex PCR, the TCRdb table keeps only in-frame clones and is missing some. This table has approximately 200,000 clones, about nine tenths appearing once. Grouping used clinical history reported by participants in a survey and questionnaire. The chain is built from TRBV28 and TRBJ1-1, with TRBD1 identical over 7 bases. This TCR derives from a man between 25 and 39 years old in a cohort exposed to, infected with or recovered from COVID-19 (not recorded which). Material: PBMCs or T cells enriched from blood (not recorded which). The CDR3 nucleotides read TGTGCCAGCCGGGCTTACAGGGGCACTCGGGACACTGAAGCTTTCTTT. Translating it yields CASRAYRGTRDTEAFF. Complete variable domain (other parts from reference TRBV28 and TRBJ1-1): DVKVTQSSRYLVKRTGEKVFLECVQDMDHENMFWYRQDPGLGLRLIYFSYDVKMKEKGDIPEGYSVSREKKERFSLILESASTNQTSMYLCASRAYRGTRDTEAFFGQGTRLTVV.